The 2 T cell receptor beta chains below come from one sample, sequenced in a study of CD8+CD57+ T cells in acquired aplastic anemia. Profiling that covered TCR beta VDJ and CDR3 relied on genomic DNA as its template. TCRdb recomputed calls from the reads with MiXCR, one row per CDR3 protein. The table includes approximately 470,000 distinct CDR3 sequences, less than 35% detected once. All sequencing subjects had displayed CD8+CD57+ cell expansion on flow cytometry. Sequenced sample: sorted CD4+, CD8+, or CD8+CD57+ T cells (not recorded which) from PBMCs. The origin of the receptors is a human donor with aplastic anemia.

The rearrangement uses TRBV12-3 or TRBV12-4 and TRBJ2-3; a possible D gene is TRBD1 (6 bases). V lost 8 bases and J lost 6, with 18 bases in between. The CDR3 has 14 residues. The CDR3 sequence: CASAPYRVSDTQYF. Written as DNA, the CDR3 is TGTGCCAGCGCGCCCTACAGGGTGAGCGATACGCAGTATTTT.

On this clonotype itself: The germline gene is not matched at one end of the junction; a read error may be the cause. The chain joins TRBV15 to TRBJ1-2; D gene unclear. CDR3 length: 13 residues. Germline values: CDR1 LNHNV, CDR2 YYDKDF (reference sequence). Here the CDR3 DNA reads TGTGCCACCAGCAGAGGTAGGCAATATGGATACACCTTC. It specifies CATSRGRQYGYTF. The full variable domain, completed using reference TRBV15 and TRBJ1-2, is DAMVIQNPRYQVTQFGKPVTLSCSQTLNHNVMYWYQQKSSQAPKLLFHYYDKDFNNEADTPDNFQSRRPNTSFCFLDIRSPGLGDTAMYLCATSRGRQYGYTFGSGTRLTVV.